The next 19 T cell receptor beta chains were all read from a single sample in a study of blood T cell repertoires in COVID-19. Measured with immunoSEQ multiplex PCR; TCRdb has only the in-frame clones, and not every one. The profile covers approximately 46,000 clones, with roughly nine tenths appearing a single time and just under 6.5% taken by the ten largest. Sample: peripheral blood. These receptors all stem from a man aged 65 to 85 with active COVID-19.

This chain links TRBV2 with TRBJ1-2, with 8 bases identical to TRBD1. The CDR3 runs 13 residues. Trimming at V came to 6 bases and at J to 7 bases, leaving 7 bases not matched to a gene. CDR1 and CDR2 (germline): SNHLY, FYNNEI. Here the CDR3 DNA reads TGTGCCAGCAGGGTTCGGACAGGGCTTGGCTACACCTTC. Its protein is CASRVRTGLGYTF.

This rearrangement joins TRBV18 to TRBJ2-1; 9 bases are a match to TRBD2. In germline, CDR1 is KGHSH, CDR2 LQKENI. The CDR3 length is 15 residues. Unmatched junction bases numbered 4, after V lost 3 bases and J lost 4 bases. Written as DNA, the CDR3 is TGTGCCAGCTCACCGCTAGCGGGAACTTACAATGAGCAGTTCTTC. Encoded protein: CASSPLAGTYNEQFF.

The rearrangement uses TRBV6-2 or TRBV6-3 and TRBJ1-2, with D possibly TRBD1 on 6 matching bases. The CDR3 spans 18 residues. Looked up from germline, CDR1 is MNHEY and CDR2 is SVGEGT. V was pared by 6 bases and J by 2 bases, with 25 bases between. CDR3 sequence reads: CASSHFLARQAKNYGYTF. The CDR3 DNA sequence: TGTGCCAGCAGCCACTTCCTAGCTCGACAGGCTAAAAACTATGGCTACACCTTC.

This clone was recorded a few times. J is TRBJ2-5 and V is TRBV5-4, with 9 nucleotides matching TRBD1. Trimming removed 4 bases from V and 5 bases from J; junction bases left unmatched: 12. This CDR3 region has 16 residues. Germline-derived CDR1 and CDR2 are SGHNT and YYREEE (reference sequence). The DNA of the CDR3 is TGTGCCAGCAGCCCTAAGGACAGGGGCGGAGAGGAGACCCAGTACTTC. As protein: CASSPKDRGGEETQYF.

The chain recombines TRBV5-1 with TRBJ2-3, with 7 bases lining up with TRBD2. Looked up from germline, CDR1 is SGHRS and CDR2 is YFSETQ. This CDR3 is built from 16 residues. J was trimmed by 1 base and V by 4 bases; bases with no gene match: 9. For the CDR3, the DNA is TGCGCCAGCAGCCCCCCAACGGGGGGACGCACAGATACGCAGTATTTT. Protein: CASSPPTGGRTDTQYF.

This rearrangement joins TRBV30 to TRBJ2-3, with 7 bases aligning to TRBD1. This CDR3 is built from 13 residues. Trimming cost V 0 bases and J 6 bases; bases outside gene matches: 3. Germline-derived CDR1 and CDR2 are GTSNPN and SVGIG (reference sequence). CDR3 DNA sequence: TGTGCCTGGAGTGTAAAGGGGGCCGATACGCAGTATTTT. It is translated as CAWSVKGADTQYF. The variable domain in full, with the rest retrieved from reference TRBV30 and TRBJ2-3, is SQTIHQWPATLVQPVGSPLSLECTVEGTSNPNLYWYRQAAGRGLQLLFYSVGIGQISSEVPQNLSASRPQDRQFILSSKKLLLSDSGFYLCAWSVKGADTQYFGPGTRLTVL.

The V gene is TRBV5-6, the J gene TRBJ2-7; D remains ambiguous. CDR3 length: 12 amino acids. Germline V lookup: CDR1 SGHDT, CDR2 YYEEEE. The V and J ends lost 2 bases and 6 bases respectively, with 9 bases between them. DNA for the CDR3: TGTGCCAGCAGCTTTCCGTCCGGCGAGCAGTACTTC. Residues: CASSFPSGEQYF.

V is TRBV5-4 and J is TRBJ1-1; possibly TRBD1 for D (6 bases). V was pared by 4 bases and J by 1 base, with 8 bases between. Germline lookup yields CDR1 SGHNT and CDR2 YYREEE (reference sequence). The CDR3 contains 13 residues. The CDR3 spells CASSVDRNTEAFF. DNA for the CDR3: TGTGCCAGCAGCGTGGACAGGAACACTGAAGCTTTCTTT.

The chain recombines TRBV6-6 with TRBJ2-5; 9 bases map to TRBD1. CDR3 length equals 14 residues. V shed 9 bases, J shed 5 bases, and the junction held 10 bases outside the gene matches. Per germline, CDR1 MNHNY and CDR2 SVGAGI (reference sequence). CDR3 residues: CARNEGQGGETQYF. The CDR3 DNA is TGTGCCAGGAACGAGGGACAGGGCGGGGAGACCCAGTACTTC.

V and J are TRBV6-6 and TRBJ2-6; the D is unclear. The CDR3 sequence is 13 residues long. Germline-derived CDR1 and CDR2 are MNHNY and SVGAGI (reference sequence). The V end lost 5 bases, the J end lost 3 bases, and 5 bases lay between the germline ends. The CDR3 DNA follows: TGTGCCAGCAGTGAGGTTGGGGCCAACGTCCTGACTTTC. Translating it yields CASSEVGANVLTF.

This chain uses TRBV4-1 with TRBJ2-3; D is possibly TRBD1 (6 bases). Germline CDR1 MGHRA, CDR2 YSYEKL. With 0 bases removed from V and 11 bases from J, the gap between germline ends came to 9 bases. CDR3 size: 12 residues. The CDR3 nucleotides are TGCGCCAGCAGCCAAGAAAGGGGGAGGCAGTATTTT. This encodes CASSQERGRQYF.

This clone was recorded a few times. The V gene is TRBV10-1, the J gene TRBJ2-7; tentatively, D is TRBD1 (5 bases). This CDR3 region has 12 residues. The germline V and J ends were trimmed by 5 bases and 4 bases, with 9 bases remaining between them. CDR1 is WNHNN, CDR2 SYGVQD, per germline (reference sequence). CDR3 loop: CASSTGDYEQYF. CDR3 nucleotide sequence: TGCGCCAGCAGTACAGGAGATTACGAGCAGTACTTC.

V gene TRBV10-3 combines with J gene TRBJ1-1; D ambiguous. The ends were cut back, 8 bases at V and 1 base at J, with 17 bases in the middle. Germline CDR1 reads ENHRY; CDR2 reads SYGVKD. There are 15 residues in the CDR3. The CDR3, as DNA: TGTGCCATCCGTGCAAGCGTGGTAGGGAACACTGAAGCTTTCTTT. This codes for CAIRASVVGNTEAFF.

The table lists this clone with a count of one. This CDR3 is CAWGPQGSNTEAFF. The CDR3 region has the DNA TGTGCCTGGGGTCCCCAGGGCAGTAACACTGAAGCTTTCTTT. The V and J genes are TRBV30 and TRBJ1-1; TRBD1 is a possible D gene (5 bases). Per germline, CDR1 GTSNPN and CDR2 SVGIG (reference sequence). Trimming took off 5 bases at V and 2 bases at J, with 15 bases between the two ends. The CDR3 runs to 14 residues. Filled out from reference TRBV30 and TRBJ1-1, the complete variable domain reads SQTIHQWPATLVQPVGSPLSLECTVEGTSNPNLYWYRQAAGRGLQLLFYSVGIGQISSEVPQNLSASRPQDRQFILSSKKLLLSDSGFYLCAWGPQGSNTEAFFGQGTRLTVV.

The V call is TRBV9, the J call TRBJ2-1; 7 bases agree with TRBD2. Germline trimming cut 3 bases from V and 6 bases from J; bases unmatched to any gene: 15. The CDR3 extends over 17 amino acids. CDR1 and CDR2 (germline): SGDLS, YYNGEE. In DNA form, the CDR3 reads TGTGCCAGCAGCGGGGTCTTAGGGAGCGGGGACTCCAATGAGCAGTTCTTC. Translating it yields CASSGVLGSGDSNEQFF.

The chain recombines TRBV9 with TRBJ2-7, with 10 bases lining up with TRBD2. This CDR3 is 15 amino acids long. Germline lookup yields CDR1 SGDLS and CDR2 YYNGEE. After removal of 4 bases from V and 2 bases from J, the junction contained 6 bases not matched to a gene. The CDR3 region is CASSPRGTSAYEQYF. The DNA of the CDR3 is TGTGCCAGCAGCCCGAGAGGGACTAGCGCCTACGAGCAGTACTTC.

The chain is built from TRBV28 and TRBJ1-1, with D tentatively TRBD1 (6 bases). The CDR3 spans 13 residues. Germline lookup yields CDR1 MDHEN and CDR2 SYDVKM. Here the CDR3 DNA reads TGTGCACTCAGGACAGCCCTGAACACTGAAGCTTTCTTT. The encoded protein is CALRTALNTEAFF.

The chain uses TRBV28 and TRBJ2-2, with D perhaps matching TRBD1 (5 bases). The germline CDR1 and CDR2 sequences are MDHEN and SYDVKM. V was shortened by 4 bases and J by 2 bases, with 20 bases between the two germline ends. The CDR3 has 18 amino acids. The CDR3 here is CASSSYLRVPINTGELFF. In DNA, the CDR3 is TGTGCCAGCAGTTCTTACCTCAGGGTCCCGATAAACACCGGGGAGCTGTTTTTT. The full variable domain, completed using reference TRBV28 and TRBJ2-2, is DVKVTQSSRYLVKRTGEKVFLECVQDMDHENMFWYRQDPGLGLRLIYFSYDVKMKEKGDIPEGYSVSREKKERFSLILESASTNQTSMYLCASSSYLRVPINTGELFFGEGSRLTVL.

This clone showed up just once. V usage is TRBV7-2 and J usage is TRBJ1-2; weak D call: TRBD1 (5 bases). V shed 5 bases and J shed 0 bases, with 16 bases lying between them. The CDR3 has 16 residues. Germline lookup yields CDR1 SGHTA and CDR2 FQGNSA. The CDR3 loop is CASSLTVGLTNYGYTF. CDR3 nucleotide sequence: TGTGCCAGCAGCCTGACGGTGGGGCTTACTAACTATGGCTACACCTTC.